This T cell receptor (beta chain) derives from a study of T cells in Graves' hyperthyroidism and ophthalmopathy. Study summary: Before any treatment, at initial diagnosis, peripheral blood was collected. Broader study findings: The model identified upcoming ophthalmopathy a median approximately six months ahead of onset.

Regarding this clonotype: Its specificity is not known.

PBMCs stemmed from under 11 ml fresh peripheral blood. Germline values: CDR1 SGHAT, CDR2 FQNNGV. Deletions cut 0 bases from V and 4 bases from J, with 15 bases between. This CDR3 contains 16 residues. Researchers amplified the TCR beta CDR3 regions from RNA transcripts. The study used the HTBI primer set for a first-round RT-PCR of the TCR CDR3. TCRdb fed the multiplex PCR reads into MiXCR, producing one record per CDR3 protein. The sample yields approximately 300,000 distinct CDR3 sequences, approximately 16% seen once. The source material was blood. The sequence was obtained from a man aged 25-45 years with Graves' hyperthyroidism. The J gene is TRBJ1-2, the V gene TRBV11-2; D ambiguous. CDR3 nucleotides: TGTGCCAGCAGCTTAGATCGGCATAGCAGGAGCTATGGCTACACCTTC. Translating it yields CASSLDRHSRSYGYTF.